This TCR beta chain was documented in a study of blood T cell repertoires in COVID-19. Study summary: PBMCs, B-cell-depleted T cells, or T cells provided the cDNA or gDNA that made up the material.

In its sample, this clone was seen once. The assay was immunoSEQ multiplex PCR, and TCRdb's table has in-frame clones only and misses some. The top ten clones hold around 3.6% of a sample with roughly 130,000 clones, about nine tenths of them seen once. Germline V CDR1 and CDR2: MDHEN, SYDVKM. The CDR3 spans 14 residues. Unmatched junction bases numbered 4, after V lost 4 bases and J lost 7 bases. The material sequenced was peripheral blood. This TCR was sampled from a man aged 50 or older with active COVID-19. The chain carries TRBV28 and TRBJ1-6; 7 nucleotides align to TRBD1. The CDR3 bases are TGTGCCAGCAGTTCGGGACAGCGGAATTCACCCCTCCACTTT. Translation gives CASSSGQRNSPLHF.